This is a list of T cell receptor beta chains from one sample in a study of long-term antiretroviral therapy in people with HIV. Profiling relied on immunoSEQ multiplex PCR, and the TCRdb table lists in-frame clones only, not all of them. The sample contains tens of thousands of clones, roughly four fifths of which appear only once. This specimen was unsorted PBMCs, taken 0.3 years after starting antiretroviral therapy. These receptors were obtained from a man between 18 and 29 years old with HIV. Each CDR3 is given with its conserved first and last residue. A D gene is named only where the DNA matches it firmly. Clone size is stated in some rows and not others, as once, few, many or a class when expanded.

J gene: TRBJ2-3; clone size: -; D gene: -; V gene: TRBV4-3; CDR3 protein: CASSQHTDTQYF; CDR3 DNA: TGCGCCAGCAGTCAGCACACAGATACGCAGTATTTT
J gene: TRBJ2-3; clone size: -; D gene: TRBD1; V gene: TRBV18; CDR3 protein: CASSPGLGQGGTDTQYF; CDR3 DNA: TGTGCCAGCTCACCTGGGCTCGGACAGGGCGGTACAGATACGCAGTATTTT
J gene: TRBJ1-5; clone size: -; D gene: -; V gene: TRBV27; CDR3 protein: CASSFHNQPQHF; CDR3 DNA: TGTGCCAGCAGTTTCCACAATCAGCCCCAGCATTTT
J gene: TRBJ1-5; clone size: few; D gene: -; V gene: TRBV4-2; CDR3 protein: CASSQEVFPSNQPQHF; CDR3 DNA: TGTGCCAGCAGCCAAGAGGTGTTCCCCTCCAATCAGCCCCAGCATTTT
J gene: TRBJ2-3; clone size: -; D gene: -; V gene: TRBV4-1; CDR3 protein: CASSQDPVRGDTQYF; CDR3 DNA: TGCGCCAGCAGCCAAGATCCCGTTAGGGGAGATACGCAGTATTTT
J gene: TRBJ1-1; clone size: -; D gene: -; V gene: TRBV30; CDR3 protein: CAWSPLRRTEAFF; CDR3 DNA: TGTGCCTGGAGTCCCCTGAGGCGGACTGAAGCTTTCTTT
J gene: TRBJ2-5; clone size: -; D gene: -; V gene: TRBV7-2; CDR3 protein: CASSHGHLYQETQYF; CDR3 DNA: TGTGCCAGCAGCCATGGACACTTGTACCAAGAGACCCAGTACTTC
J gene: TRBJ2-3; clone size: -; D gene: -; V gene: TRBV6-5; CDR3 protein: CASREGLFHTDTQYF; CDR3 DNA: TGTGCCAGCAGAGAGGGACTCTTCCACACAGATACGCAGTATTTT
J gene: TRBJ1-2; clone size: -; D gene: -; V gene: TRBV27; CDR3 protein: CASSPWTDRPLYGYTF; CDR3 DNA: TGTGCCAGCAGTCCCTGGACCGACAGGCCCCTCTATGGCTACACCTTC
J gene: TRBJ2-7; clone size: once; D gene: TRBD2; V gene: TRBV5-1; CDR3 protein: CASSSVAGLPYEQYF; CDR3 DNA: TGCGCCAGCAGCTCGGTAGCGGGGCTCCCCTACGAGCAGTACTTC
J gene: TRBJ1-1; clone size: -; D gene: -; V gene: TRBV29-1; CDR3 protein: CSVASLGYTEAFF; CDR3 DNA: TGCAGCGTTGCGAGCTTGGGGTACACTGAAGCTTTCTTT
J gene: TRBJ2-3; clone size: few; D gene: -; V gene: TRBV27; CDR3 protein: CASRQLSTDTQYF; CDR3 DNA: TGTGCCAGCAGACAGCTTAGCACAGATACGCAGTATTTT
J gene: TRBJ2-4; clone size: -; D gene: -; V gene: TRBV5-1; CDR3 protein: CASSLAKGSYTDIQYF; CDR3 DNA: TGCGCCAGCAGCTTGGCCAAAGGATCGTACACCGACATTCAGTACTTC
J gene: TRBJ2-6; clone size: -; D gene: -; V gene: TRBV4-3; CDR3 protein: CASSQDDAGSGANVLTF; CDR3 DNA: TGCGCCAGCAGCCAAGATGACGCAGGATCCGGGGCCAACGTCCTGACTTTC
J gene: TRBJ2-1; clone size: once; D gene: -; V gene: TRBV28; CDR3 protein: CATDRQEQFF; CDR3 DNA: TGTGCAACCGACAGGCAAGAGCAGTTCTTC
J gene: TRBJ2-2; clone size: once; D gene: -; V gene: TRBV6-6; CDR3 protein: CASSSPDSAGELFF; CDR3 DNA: TGTGCCAGCAGTTCACCGGACAGCGCCGGGGAGCTGTTTTTT
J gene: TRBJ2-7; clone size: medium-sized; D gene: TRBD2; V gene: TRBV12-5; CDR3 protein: CASGERGGDEQYF; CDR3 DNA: TGTGCTAGTGGAGAGCGGGGGGGCGACGAGCAGTACTTC
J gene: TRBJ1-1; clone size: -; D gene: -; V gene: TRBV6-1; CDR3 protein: CASSDPGRMNTEAFF; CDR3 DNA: TGTGCCAGCAGTGATCCGGGACGGATGAACACTGAAGCTTTCTTT
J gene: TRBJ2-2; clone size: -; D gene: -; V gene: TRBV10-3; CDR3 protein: CAVRDFNTGELFF; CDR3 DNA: TGTGCCGTCCGGGACTTCAACACCGGGGAGCTGTTTTTT
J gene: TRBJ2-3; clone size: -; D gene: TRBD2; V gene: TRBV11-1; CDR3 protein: CASSLAGGVTDTQYF; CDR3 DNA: TGTGCCAGCAGCTTGGCGGGAGGAGTCACAGATACGCAGTATTTT
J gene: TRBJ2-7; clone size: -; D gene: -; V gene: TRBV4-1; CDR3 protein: CASSQDDGQGYEQYF; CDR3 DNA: TGCGCCAGCAGCCAAGATGACGGTCAGGGTTACGAGCAGTACTTC
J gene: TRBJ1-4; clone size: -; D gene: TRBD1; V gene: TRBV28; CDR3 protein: CASSFIRTGNMDEKLFF; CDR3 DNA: TGTGCCAGCAGTTTTATCCGGACAGGGAACATGGATGAAAAACTGTTTTTT
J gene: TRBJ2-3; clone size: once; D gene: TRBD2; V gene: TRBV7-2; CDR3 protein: CASSFLAGEQYF; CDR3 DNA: TGTGCCAGCAGTTTCCTAGCGGGGGAGCAGTATTTT
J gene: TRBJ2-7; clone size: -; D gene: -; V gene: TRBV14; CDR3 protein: CASSQEGVGVEVRYEQYF; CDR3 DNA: TGTGCCAGCAGCCAAGAGGGGGTGGGGGTGGAAGTCAGGTACGAGCAGTACTTC
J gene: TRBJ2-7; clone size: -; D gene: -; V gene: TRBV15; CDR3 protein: CATSPRDLSSYEQYF; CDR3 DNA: TGTGCCACCAGTCCGCGGGACCTCTCTTCATACGAGCAGTACTTC
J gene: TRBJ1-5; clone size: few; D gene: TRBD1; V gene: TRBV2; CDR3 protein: CASRVGQGGQPQHF; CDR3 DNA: TGTGCCAGCAGGGTCGGACAGGGGGGCCAGCCCCAGCATTTT
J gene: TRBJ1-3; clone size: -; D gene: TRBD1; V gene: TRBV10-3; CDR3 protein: CAISGDRVGTIYF; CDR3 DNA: TGTGCCATCAGTGGAGACAGGGTGGGCACCATATATTTT